The subject of this entry is one T cell receptor (beta chain). The target antigen is unknown. The data were produced by immunoSEQ multiplex PCR, yet TCRdb's version contains in-frame clones alone and is incomplete. The sample shows about 580,000 clones, more than 95% of them seen only once. The source of the sample is a study of shared clonotypes between healthy human individuals. Study at large: Three plates each covered CD4 naive and memory; CD8 naive two, CD8 memory one.

Naive-designated CD8 cells lacked CD45RO, were positively enriched for CCR7, and omitted terminally differentiated effector memory CD45RA+ cells. Study outcomes and limitations: Of the naive CD4 clonotypes, around 5% were shared across several donors. Despite large depth, rarefaction showed incomplete sorted-subset sequencing.

The receptor was derived from a young man in good health. The sequenced material came from naive CD8+ T cells sorted from blood.

In DNA form, the CDR3 reads TGTGCCAGCAGTAGACACAATGAGCAGTTCTTC. Protein sequence: CASSRHNEQFF. V is TRBV27 and J is TRBJ2-1; D unclear. V was clipped by 5 bases and J by 5 bases, with 4 bases between them. The germline gives CDR1 MNHEY, CDR2 SMNVEV (reference sequence). This CDR3 spans 11 amino acids.